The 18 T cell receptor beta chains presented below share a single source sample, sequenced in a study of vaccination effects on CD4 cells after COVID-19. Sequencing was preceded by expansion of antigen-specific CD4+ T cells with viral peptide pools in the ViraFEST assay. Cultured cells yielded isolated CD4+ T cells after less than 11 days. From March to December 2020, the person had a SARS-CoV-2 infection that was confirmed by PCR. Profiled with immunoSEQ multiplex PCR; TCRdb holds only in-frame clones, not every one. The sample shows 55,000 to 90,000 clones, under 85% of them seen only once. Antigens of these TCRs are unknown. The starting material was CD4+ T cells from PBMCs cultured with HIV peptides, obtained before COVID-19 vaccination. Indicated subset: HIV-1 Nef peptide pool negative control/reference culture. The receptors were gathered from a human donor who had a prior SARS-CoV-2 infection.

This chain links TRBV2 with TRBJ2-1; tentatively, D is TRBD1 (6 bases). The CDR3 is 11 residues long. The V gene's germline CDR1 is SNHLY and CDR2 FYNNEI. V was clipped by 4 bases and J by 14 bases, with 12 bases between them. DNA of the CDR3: TGTGCCAGCAGTGTACCAGGGGCAGAGTTCTTC. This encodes CASSVPGAEFF.

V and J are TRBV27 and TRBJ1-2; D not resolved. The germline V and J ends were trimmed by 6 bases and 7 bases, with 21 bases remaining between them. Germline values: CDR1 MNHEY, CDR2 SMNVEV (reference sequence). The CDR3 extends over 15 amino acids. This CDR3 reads CASSPYNILASGYTF. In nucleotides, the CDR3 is TGTGCCAGCAGCCCTTATAACATCTTGGCGAGTGGCTACACCTTC.

The CDR3 sequence: CASSVGLAGGVRNEQFF. The CDR3 DNA sequence: TGTGCCAGCAGCGTCGGACTAGCGGGAGGGGTTCGGAATGAGCAGTTCTTC. The chain recombines TRBV9 with TRBJ2-1, with TRBD2 matching 15 bases. The CDR3 is made up of 17 amino acids. Trimming cost V 2 bases and J 7 bases; bases outside gene matches: 7. The germline CDR1 and CDR2 sequences are SGDLS and YYNGEE.

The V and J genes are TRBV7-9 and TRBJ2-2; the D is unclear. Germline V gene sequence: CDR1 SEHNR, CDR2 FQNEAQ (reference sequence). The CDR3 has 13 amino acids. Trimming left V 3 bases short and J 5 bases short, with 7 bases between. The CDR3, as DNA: TGTGCCAGCAGCTTTCAGTTTACCGGGGAGCTGTTTTTT. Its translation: CASSFQFTGELFF.

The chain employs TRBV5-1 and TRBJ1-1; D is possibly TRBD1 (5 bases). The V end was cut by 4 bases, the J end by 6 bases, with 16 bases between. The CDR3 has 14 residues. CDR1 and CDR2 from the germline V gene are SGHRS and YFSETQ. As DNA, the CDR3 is TGCGCCAGCAGCAGCACAGGAACCCCCGCTGAAGCTTTCTTT. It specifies CASSSTGTPAEAFF.

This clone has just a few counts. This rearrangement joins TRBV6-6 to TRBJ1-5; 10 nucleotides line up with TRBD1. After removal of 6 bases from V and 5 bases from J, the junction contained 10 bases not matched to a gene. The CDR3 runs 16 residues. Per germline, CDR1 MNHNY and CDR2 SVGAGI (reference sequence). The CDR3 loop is CASRSLDRGLDQPQHF. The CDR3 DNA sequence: TGTGCCAGCAGATCACTCGACAGGGGGCTCGATCAGCCCCAGCATTTT.

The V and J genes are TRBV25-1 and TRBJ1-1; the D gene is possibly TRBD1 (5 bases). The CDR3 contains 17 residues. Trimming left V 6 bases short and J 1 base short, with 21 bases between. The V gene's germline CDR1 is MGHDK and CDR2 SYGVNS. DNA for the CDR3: TGTGCCAGCAGCCCCTCCGGGACCCGGGCTCGGAACACTGAAGCTTTCTTT. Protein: CASSPSGTRARNTEAFF. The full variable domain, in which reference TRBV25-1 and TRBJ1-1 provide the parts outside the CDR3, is EADIYQTPRYLVIGTGKKITLECSQTMGHDKMYWYQQDPGMELHLIHYSYGVNSTEKGDLSSESTVSRIRTEHFPLTLESARPSHTSQYLCASSPSGTRARNTEAFFGQGTRLTVV.

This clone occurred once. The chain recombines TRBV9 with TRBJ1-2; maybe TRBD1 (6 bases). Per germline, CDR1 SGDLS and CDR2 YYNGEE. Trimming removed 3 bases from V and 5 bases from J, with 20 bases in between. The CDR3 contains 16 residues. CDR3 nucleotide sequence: TGTGCCAGCAGCGGCGACCTTTGGGGGGCGGGGTATGGCTACACCTTC. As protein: CASSGDLWGAGYGYTF.

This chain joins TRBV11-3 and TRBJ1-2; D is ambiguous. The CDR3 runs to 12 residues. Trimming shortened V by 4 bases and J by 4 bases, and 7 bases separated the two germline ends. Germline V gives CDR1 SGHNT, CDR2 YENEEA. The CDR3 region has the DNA TGTGCCAGCAGCTCATCAGGCTATGGCTACACCTTC. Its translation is CASSSSGYGYTF.

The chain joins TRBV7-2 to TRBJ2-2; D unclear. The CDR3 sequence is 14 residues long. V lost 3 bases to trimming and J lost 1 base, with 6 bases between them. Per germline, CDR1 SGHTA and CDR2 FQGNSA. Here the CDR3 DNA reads TGTGCCAGCAGCTTGAGTTGGAACACCGGGGAGCTGTTTTTT. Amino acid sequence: CASSLSWNTGELFF.

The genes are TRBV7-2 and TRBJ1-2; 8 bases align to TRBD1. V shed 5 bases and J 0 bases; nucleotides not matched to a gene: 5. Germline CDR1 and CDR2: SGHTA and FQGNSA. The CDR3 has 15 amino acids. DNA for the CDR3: TGTGCCAGCAGCCCCCGGACAGGGTCTAACTATGGCTACACCTTC. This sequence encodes CASSPRTGSNYGYTF.

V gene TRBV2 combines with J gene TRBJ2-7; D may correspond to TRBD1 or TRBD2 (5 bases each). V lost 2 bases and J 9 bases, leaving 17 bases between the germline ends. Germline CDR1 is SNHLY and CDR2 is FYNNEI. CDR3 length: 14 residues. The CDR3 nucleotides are TGTGCCAGCAGTGAAAGGCTAGGGGAGTATAGGCAGTACTTC. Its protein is CASSERLGEYRQYF.

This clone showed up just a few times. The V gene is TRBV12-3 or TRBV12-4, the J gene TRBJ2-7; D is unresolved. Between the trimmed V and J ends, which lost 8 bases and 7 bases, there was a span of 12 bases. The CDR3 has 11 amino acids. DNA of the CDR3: TGTGCCAGCGGGCCTAAAACTGAGCAGTACTTC. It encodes CASGPKTEQYF.

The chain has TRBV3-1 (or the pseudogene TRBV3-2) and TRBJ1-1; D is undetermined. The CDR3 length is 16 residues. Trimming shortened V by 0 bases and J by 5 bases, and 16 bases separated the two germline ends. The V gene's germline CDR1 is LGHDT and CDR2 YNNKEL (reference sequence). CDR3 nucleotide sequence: TGTGCCAGCAGCCAAGATCCTCCCCCCCTAACAACTGAAGCTTTCTTT. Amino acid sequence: CASSQDPPPLTTEAFF.

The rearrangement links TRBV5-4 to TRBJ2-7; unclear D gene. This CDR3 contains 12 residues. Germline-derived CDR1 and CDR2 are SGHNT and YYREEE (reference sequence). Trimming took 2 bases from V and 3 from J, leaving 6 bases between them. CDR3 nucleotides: TGTGCCAGCAGCTTCGTAGGCTACGAGCAGTACTTC. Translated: CASSFVGYEQYF.

Here the CDR3 DNA reads TGTGCCAGCTCACCACGACTTAAGGGGGCTCCGGGCACTGAAGCTTTCTTT. This gives the protein CASSPRLKGAPGTEAFF. V and J are TRBV18 and TRBJ1-1; 7 bases line up with TRBD1. Germline V gene sequence: CDR1 KGHSH, CDR2 LQKENI. V was pared by 1 base and J by 4 bases, with 12 bases of the junction left unmatched. The CDR3 spans 17 residues.

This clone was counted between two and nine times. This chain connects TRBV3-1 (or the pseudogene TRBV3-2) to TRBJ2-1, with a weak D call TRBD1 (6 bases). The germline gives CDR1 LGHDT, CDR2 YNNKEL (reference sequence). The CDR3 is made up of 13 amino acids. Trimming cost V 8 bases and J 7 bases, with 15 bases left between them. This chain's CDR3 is CASARRGDNEQFF. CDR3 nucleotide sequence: TGTGCCAGCGCCCGCAGGGGTGATAATGAGCAGTTCTTC.

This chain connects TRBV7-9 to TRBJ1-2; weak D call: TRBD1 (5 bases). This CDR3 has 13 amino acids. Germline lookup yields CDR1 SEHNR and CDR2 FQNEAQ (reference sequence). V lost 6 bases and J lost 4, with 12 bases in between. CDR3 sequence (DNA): TGTGCCAGCAGTCCGGGGGTAGGCTATGGCTACACCTTC. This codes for CASSPGVGYGYTF.